Listed below are T cell receptor beta chains from one sample, sequenced in a study of control samples from healthy donors and cancer patients. Sequencing was performed with immunoSEQ multiplex PCR; in TCRdb, only in-frame clones are kept and a portion is missing. This table has 150,000 to 200,000 clones, more than 80% appearing once. Specimen: blood. The receptors were gathered from a man younger than 40 in good health. CDR3s include the opening cysteine and the closing phenylalanine or tryptophan. A D gene is named only where the DNA matches it firmly. A row's size may be missing; if present it is once, few, many or a size class.

cdr3_nt	cdr3_aa	d_call	v_call	j_call	clone_size
TGTGCCAGCAGCGCCGGAAGCGGGGGTGTCGAGCAGTACTTC	CASSAGSGGVEQYF	TRBD2	TRBV9	TRBJ2-7	NA
TGTGCCTGGAGTAGATTCTGGGGGGAAGGCGGCACTGAAGCTTTCTTT	CAWSRFWGEGGTEAFF	NA	TRBV30	TRBJ1-1	NA
TGTGCCTGGAGTGTAGGGACAGGCTACGAGCAGTACTTC	CAWSVGTGYEQYF	TRBD1	TRBV30	TRBJ2-7	NA
TGTGCCAGCAGCTTGGGGACAGACTATAATTCACCCCTCCACTTT	CASSLGTDYNSPLHF	TRBD1	TRBV7-9	TRBJ1-6	NA
TGTGCCAGCAGCTTGCCACCGGGACAGGGTGTTTTCGGTTCACCCCTCCACTTT	CASSLPPGQGVFGSPLHF	TRBD1	TRBV7-2	TRBJ1-6	NA
TGTGCCATCCAGGGGAGGCTAGCGGGGGGCACAGATACGCAGTATTTT	CAIQGRLAGGTDTQYF	TRBD2	TRBV10-3	TRBJ2-3	NA
TGTGCCAGCAGCTTGGAGGGCACGGAGCAAACAGATACGCAGTATTTT	CASSLEGTEQTDTQYF	NA	TRBV5-8	TRBJ2-3	NA
TGTGCCTGGAGTCGCGACAGGTGGATGACTTCACCCCTCCACTTT	CAWSRDRWMTSPLHF	NA	TRBV30	TRBJ1-6	NA
TGTGCCAGCAGCGAGTCGAGCAATCAGCCCCAGCATTTT	CASSESSNQPQHF	NA	TRBV27	TRBJ1-5	NA
TGTGCCACCAGCAGAGGAGGCGGGGTGGGTAAGAGGACTGAAGCTTTCTTT	CATSRGGGVGKRTEAFF	NA	TRBV15	TRBJ1-1	NA
TGTGCCAGCAGCTTGGGGGGGACTCTTCAAGAGACCCAGTACTTC	CASSLGGTLQETQYF	TRBD2	TRBV7-9	TRBJ2-5	NA
TGTGCCAGCAGCTCCCTTCTCGACAGGGCCGAGCAGTACTTC	CASSSLLDRAEQYF	TRBD1	TRBV11-2	TRBJ2-7	few
TGCGCCAGCAGTGAGACCGGTTGGGATCTTAGCACAGATACGCAGTATTTT	CASSETGWDLSTDTQYF	NA	TRBV4-3	TRBJ2-3	NA
TGTGCCATACCACCTGGGGGTGGCGGCACTGAAGCTTTCTTT	CAIPPGGGGTEAFF	NA	TRBV10-3	TRBJ1-1	NA
TGTGCCAGCTACCGCATCGGGACTTCAGGCTCTGGGGCCAACGTCCTGACTTTC	CASYRIGTSGSGANVLTF	NA	TRBV5-4	TRBJ2-6	NA
TGCAGCACTCCGCGTACGGGGAAGGATGGCTACACCTTC	CSTPRTGKDGYTF	NA	TRBV29-1	TRBJ1-2	once
TGTGCCTGGAGTGTAGGCAGGGGAAGTGCTGGCTACACCTTC	CAWSVGRGSAGYTF	NA	TRBV30	TRBJ1-2	NA
TGTGCCAGCAGACCAGCTACGGGGAGCACTGAAGCTTTCTTT	CASRPATGSTEAFF	NA	TRBV5-4	TRBJ1-1	NA
TGTGCCAGCAGCTTGGAGGGGTACCAAGAGACCCAGTACTTC	CASSLEGYQETQYF	NA	TRBV7-2	TRBJ2-5	NA
TGTGCCTGGACAGGGGGCGGGGGCTACACCTTC	CAWTGGGGYTF	TRBD1	TRBV30	TRBJ1-2	NA
TGCGCCAGCAGCTTGGCGTTTCGGGGGGGCTACACCTTC	CASSLAFRGGYTF	NA	TRBV5-1	TRBJ1-2	NA
TGTGCCAGCAGCGCCGGACAGGGGAGGAGTCCCCAGCATTTT	CASSAGQGRSPQHF	TRBD1	TRBV9	TRBJ1-5	NA
TGTGCCAGCAGCCGTAAACAGGGGGCGATTGGAAACACCATATATTTT	CASSRKQGAIGNTIYF	TRBD1	TRBV5-4	TRBJ1-3	NA
TGTGCCAGCAGCTTCAGGGGGAGGTACGAGCAGTACTTC	CASSFRGRYEQYF	NA	TRBV5-7	TRBJ2-7	NA
TGCGATGGCGGCAGGGGTGAAAAACTGTTTTTT	CDGGRGEKLFF	NA	TRBV4-1	TRBJ1-4	NA
TGTGCCAGCAGCCTCCCGGGACAGGGTACAAACGAGCAGTACTTC	CASSLPGQGTNEQYF	TRBD1	TRBV5-4	TRBJ2-7	once
TGTGCCAGCAGTTCCCGGGGCAGGGGAGATGAAAAACTGTTTTTT	CASSSRGRGDEKLFF	NA	TRBV28	TRBJ1-4	NA
TGTGCCACCACGAGATACCGAGGGCACTATGGCTACACCTTC	CATTRYRGHYGYTF	NA	TRBV19	TRBJ1-2	NA
TGTGCCAGCAGAATTAACGCAGGGGGGAGGGCCGCAAGTGAGCAGTTCTTC	CASRINAGGRAASEQFF	NA	TRBV4-2	TRBJ2-1	NA
TGTGCCAGCAGTTCCCTTGGACAGGGTAGATCTTTCTTT	CASSSLGQGRSFF	TRBD1	TRBV5-5	TRBJ1-1	NA
TGTGCCTGGACCCCCGATCGAGGCGAGCAGTACTTC	CAWTPDRGEQYF	NA	TRBV30	TRBJ2-7	NA
TGTGCCAGCACCTTGCTCGGTAGCACAGATACGCAGTATTTT	CASTLLGSTDTQYF	NA	TRBV2	TRBJ2-3	NA
TGTGCCACGGGCGGGACAGGGAAGGCTAACTATGGCTACACCTTC	CATGGTGKANYGYTF	TRBD1	TRBV15	TRBJ1-2	few
TGTGCCAGCAGCTCCCGGGGACGCGAGCAGTACTTC	CASSSRGREQYF	NA	TRBV12-3/TRBV12-4	TRBJ2-7	NA
TGTGCCTGGAGTTTGGCGAGGAGGACTGAAGCTTTCTTT	CAWSLARRTEAFF	NA	TRBV30	TRBJ1-1	NA
TGTGCCTGGAGGGGACAGGCCTTCTCTGGAAACACCATATATTTT	CAWRGQAFSGNTIYF	TRBD1	TRBV30	TRBJ1-3	NA
TGTGCCAGTAGTATGGGGGGGGGAGAGACCCAGTACTTC	CASSMGGGETQYF	TRBD2	TRBV19	TRBJ2-5	NA
TGTGCCAGCAGCTTATCAGGGTACAATCAGCCCCAGCATTTT	CASSLSGYNQPQHF	NA	TRBV7-9	TRBJ1-5	NA
TGTGCCAGCAGTACGACTAGCGGGGGGCCCTACGAGCAGTACTTC	CASSTTSGGPYEQYF	TRBD2	TRBV6-5	TRBJ2-7	NA
TGTGCCAGCAGCTTAGACCCCCGGGGGACGCAGTATTTT	CASSLDPRGTQYF	NA	TRBV11-3	TRBJ2-3	NA
TGTGCCAGCAGTTTAAGTAGGCCCGGGGAGCTGTTTTTT	CASSLSRPGELFF	NA	TRBV27	TRBJ2-2	NA
TGTGCCAGCAGCCATTCCTTGGCGGGGGGTGCCTACGAGCAGTACTTC	CASSHSLAGGAYEQYF	TRBD2	TRBV4-2	TRBJ2-7	NA
TGTGCCAGCAGCCCACATTCTATTAGGGCTCGAATCACTGAAGCTTTCTTT	CASSPHSIRARITEAFF	NA	TRBV27	TRBJ1-1	NA
TGTGCCAGCTTCAAGGGGGCAGGGAACACTGAAGCTTTCTTT	CASFKGAGNTEAFF	TRBD1	TRBV28	TRBJ1-1	NA
TGTGCCAGCAGCGCGGGGACTACCTTGTACTACGAGCAGTACTTC	CASSAGTTLYYEQYF	TRBD2	TRBV11-2	TRBJ2-7	NA